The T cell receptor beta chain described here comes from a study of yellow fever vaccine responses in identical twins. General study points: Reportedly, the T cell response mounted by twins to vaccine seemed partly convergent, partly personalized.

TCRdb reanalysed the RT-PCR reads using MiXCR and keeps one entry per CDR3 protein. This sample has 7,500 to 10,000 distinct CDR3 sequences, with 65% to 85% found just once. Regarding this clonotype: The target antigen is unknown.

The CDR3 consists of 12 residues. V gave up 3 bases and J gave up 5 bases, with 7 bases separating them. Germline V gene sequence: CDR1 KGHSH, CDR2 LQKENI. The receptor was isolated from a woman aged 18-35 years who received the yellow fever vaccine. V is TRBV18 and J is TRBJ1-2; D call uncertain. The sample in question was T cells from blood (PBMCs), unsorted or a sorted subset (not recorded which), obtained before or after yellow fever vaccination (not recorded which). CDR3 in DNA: TGTGCCAGCTCACCGTCGGATTATGGCTACACCTTC. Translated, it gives CASSPSDYGYTF.